This T cell receptor (beta chain) was retrieved from a study of radiotherapy plus CTLA-4 blockade in lung cancer. Study observations and caveats: Response was reportedly best predicted by early blood T cell clone dynamics, with interferon-beta. TCR clones of tumor origin grew in blood after radiotherapy plus ipilimumab.

This clone came up a few times. Its specificity is not known. Method: immunoSEQ multiplex PCR; TCRdb's copy keeps in-frame clones and lacks some. The sample includes tens of thousands of clones, over 60% of them seen just once. Sequenced material: peripheral blood, taken from a patient treated with radiotherapy plus ipilimumab. This receptor was taken from a human donor with non-small cell lung cancer whose response to radiotherapy plus ipilimumab could not be evaluated.

The CDR3 protein is CASSLVRGGVYEQFF. The CDR3 DNA reads as TGCGCCAGCAGCCTAGTGCGGGGGGGCGTTTATGAGCAGTTCTTC. The chain employs TRBV4-3 and TRBJ2-1, with 9 bases aligning to TRBD2. The junction had 9 bases not matched to a gene; V was cut back by 4 bases and J by 8 bases. The CDR3 extends over 15 amino acids. The germline V gene encodes CDR1 LGHNA and CDR2 YSLEER.